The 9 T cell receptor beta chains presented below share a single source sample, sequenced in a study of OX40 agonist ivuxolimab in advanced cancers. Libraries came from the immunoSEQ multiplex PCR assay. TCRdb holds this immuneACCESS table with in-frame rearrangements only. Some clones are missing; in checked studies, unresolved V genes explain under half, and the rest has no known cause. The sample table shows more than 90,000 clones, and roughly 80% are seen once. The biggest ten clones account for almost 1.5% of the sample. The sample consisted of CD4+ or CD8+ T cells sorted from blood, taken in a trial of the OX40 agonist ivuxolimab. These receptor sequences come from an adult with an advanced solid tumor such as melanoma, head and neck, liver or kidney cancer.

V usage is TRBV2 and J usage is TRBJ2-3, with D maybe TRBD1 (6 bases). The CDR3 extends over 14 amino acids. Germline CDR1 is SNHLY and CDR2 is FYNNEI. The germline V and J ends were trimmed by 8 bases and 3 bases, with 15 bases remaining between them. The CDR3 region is CASAGNRATDTQYF. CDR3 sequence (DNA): TGTGCCAGCGCCGGGAACAGGGCAACAGATACGCAGTATTTT. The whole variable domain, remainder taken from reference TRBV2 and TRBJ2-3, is EPEVTQTPSHQVTQMGQEVILRCVPISNHLYFYWYRQILGQKVEFLVSFYNNEISEKSEIFDDQFSVERPDGSNFTLKIRSTKLEDSAMYFCASAGNRATDTQYFGPGTRLTVL.

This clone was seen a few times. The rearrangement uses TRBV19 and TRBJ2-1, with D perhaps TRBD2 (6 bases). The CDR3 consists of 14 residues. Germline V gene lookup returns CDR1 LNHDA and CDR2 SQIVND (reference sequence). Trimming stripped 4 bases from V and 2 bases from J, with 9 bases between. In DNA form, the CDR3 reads TGTGCCAGTAGTAGGCCGGGGGCCTACAATGAGCAGTTCTTC. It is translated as CASSRPGAYNEQFF. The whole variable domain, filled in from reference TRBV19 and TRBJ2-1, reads DGGITQSPKYLFRKEGQNVTLSCEQNLNHDAMYWYRQDPGQGLRLIYYSQIVNDFQKGDIAEGYSVSREKKESFPLTVTSAQKNPTAFYLCASSRPGAYNEQFFGPGTRLTVL.

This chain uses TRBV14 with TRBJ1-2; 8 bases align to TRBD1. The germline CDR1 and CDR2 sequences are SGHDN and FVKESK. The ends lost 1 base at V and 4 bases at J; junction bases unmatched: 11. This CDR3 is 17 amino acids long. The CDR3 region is CASSQASWTGYSYGYTF. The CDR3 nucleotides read TGTGCCAGCAGCCAAGCGAGCTGGACAGGGTACAGCTATGGCTACACCTTC.

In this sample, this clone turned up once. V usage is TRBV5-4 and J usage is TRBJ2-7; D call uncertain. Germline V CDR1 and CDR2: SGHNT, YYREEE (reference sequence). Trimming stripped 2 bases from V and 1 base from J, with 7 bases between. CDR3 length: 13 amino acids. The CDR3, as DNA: TGTGCCAGCAGCTTCGGCGGATCCTACGAGCAGTACTTC. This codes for CASSFGGSYEQYF. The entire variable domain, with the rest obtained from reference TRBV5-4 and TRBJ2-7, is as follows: ETGVTQSPTHLIKTRGQQVTLRCSSQSGHNTVSWYQQALGQGPQFIFQYYREEENGRGNFPPRFSGLQFPNYSSELNVNALELDDSALYLCASSFGGSYEQYFGPGTRLTVT.

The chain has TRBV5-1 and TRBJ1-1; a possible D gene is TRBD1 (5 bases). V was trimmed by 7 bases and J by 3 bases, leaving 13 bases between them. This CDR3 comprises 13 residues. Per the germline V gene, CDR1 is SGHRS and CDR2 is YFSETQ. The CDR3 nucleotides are TGCGCCAGCCCTGGGGTGGGGGACACTGAAGCTTTCTTT. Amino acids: CASPGVGDTEAFF.

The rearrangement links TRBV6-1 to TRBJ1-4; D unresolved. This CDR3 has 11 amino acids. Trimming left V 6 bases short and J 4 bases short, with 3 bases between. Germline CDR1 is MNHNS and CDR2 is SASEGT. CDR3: CASRDNEKLFF. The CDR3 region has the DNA TGTGCCAGCAGGGATAATGAAAAACTGTTTTTT.

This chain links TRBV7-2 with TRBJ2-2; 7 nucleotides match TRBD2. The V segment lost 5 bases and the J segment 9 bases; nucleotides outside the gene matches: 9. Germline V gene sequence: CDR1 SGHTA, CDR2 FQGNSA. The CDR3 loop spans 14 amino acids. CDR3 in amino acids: CASSPRYSGRELFF. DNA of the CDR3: TGTGCCAGCAGCCCAAGATACAGCGGGAGGGAGCTGTTTTTT.

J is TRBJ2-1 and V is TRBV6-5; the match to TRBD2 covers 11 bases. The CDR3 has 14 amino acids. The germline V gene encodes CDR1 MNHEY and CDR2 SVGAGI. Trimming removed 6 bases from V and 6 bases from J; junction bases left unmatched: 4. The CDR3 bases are TGTGCCAGCAGACTAGCGGGAGCGCGCAATGAGCAGTTCTTC. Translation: CASRLAGARNEQFF.

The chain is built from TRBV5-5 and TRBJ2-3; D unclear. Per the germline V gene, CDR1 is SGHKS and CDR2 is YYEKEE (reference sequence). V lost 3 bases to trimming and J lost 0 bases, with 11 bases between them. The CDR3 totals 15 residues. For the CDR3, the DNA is TGTGCCAGCAGCTCCTATGACGGGAGCACAGATACGCAGTATTTT. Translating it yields CASSSYDGSTDTQYF. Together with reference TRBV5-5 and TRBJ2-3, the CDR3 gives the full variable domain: DAGVTQSPTHLIKTRGQQVTLRCSPISGHKSVSWYQQVLGQGPQFIFQYYEKEERGRGNFPDRFSARQFPNYSSELNVNALLLGDSALYLCASSSYDGSTDTQYFGPGTRLTVL.